Listed here are 29 T cell receptor beta chains from one sample, sequenced in a study of shared clonotypes between healthy human individuals. Some clones are missing from TCRdb's copy, which holds only in-frame ones; the method was immunoSEQ multiplex PCR. The sample includes 500,000 or so clones, more than 95% of them seen just once. Sequences were obtained from naive CD4+ T cells sorted from blood. Subset meaning: CD45RA+ positively selected. Receptor source: a woman in her thirties in good health.

Concerning this clone: Distinct nucleotide sequences in the sample also encode this CDR3. The chain uses TRBV28 and TRBJ2-7; unclear D gene. This CDR3 comprises 12 residues. V lost 6 bases and J lost 0, with 6 bases in between. Looked up from germline, CDR1 is MDHEN and CDR2 is SYDVKM. As DNA, the CDR3 is TGTGCCAGCAGCACACCCTCCTACGAGCAGTACTTC. As protein: CASSTPSYEQYF.

The J gene is TRBJ2-3, the V gene TRBV18; perhaps D is TRBD1 or TRBD2 (5 bases each). Germline V gene data show CDR1 as KGHSH and CDR2 as LQKENI. Trimming shortened V by 0 bases and J by 4 bases, and 14 bases separated the two germline ends. This CDR3 has 16 residues. As DNA, the CDR3 is TGTGCCAGCTCACCACCGAGAGGGGTGCGCCCAGATACGCAGTATTTT. It encodes CASSPPRGVRPDTQYF.

V gene TRBV29-1 combines with J gene TRBJ2-4; D unresolved. Trimming pared 4 bases from V and 2 bases from J, leaving 9 bases between. Germline values: CDR1 SQVTM, CDR2 ANQGSEA. The CDR3 length is 13 residues. The CDR3 DNA reads TGCAGCGTTGTTGAGTTTTCCAAAAACATTCAGTACTTC. Its protein product is CSVVEFSKNIQYF. Filled out from reference TRBV29-1 and TRBJ2-4, the complete variable domain reads SAVISQKPSRDICQRGTSLTIQCQVDSQVTMMFWYRQQPGQSLTLIATANQGSEATYESGFVIDKFPISRPNLTFSTLTVSNMSPEDSSIYLCSVVEFSKNIQYFGAGTRLSVL.

Details on this clone: The sample contains more than one DNA sequence encoding this CDR3. The V gene is TRBV7-2, the J gene TRBJ2-7; D is possibly TRBD1 or TRBD2 (5 bases each). Germline V gene sequence: CDR1 SGHTA, CDR2 FQGNSA. V lost 0 bases, J lost 2 bases, and 8 bases lay in between. The CDR3 totals 14 residues. The CDR3 sequence: CASSLAGDAYEQYF. CDR3 DNA sequence: TGTGCCAGCAGCTTAGCGGGGGATGCCTACGAGCAGTACTTC.

V usage is TRBV7-9 and J usage is TRBJ2-5; 8 nucleotides line up with TRBD1. In germline, CDR1 is SEHNR, CDR2 FQNEAQ (reference sequence). The CDR3 spans 12 residues. V trimming: 5 bases; J trimming: 11 bases; junction bases outside the gene matches: 7. Written as DNA, the CDR3 is TGTGCCAGCAGCAAGACAGGGGTAGAGCAGTACTTC. It encodes CASSKTGVEQYF.

J is TRBJ2-5 and V is TRBV5-1; D might be TRBD2 (5 bases). The length of the CDR3 is 14 residues. With 3 bases removed from V and 5 bases from J, the gap between germline ends came to 14 bases. Germline values: CDR1 SGHRS, CDR2 YFSETQ. CDR3 protein: CASSSEGGGETQYF. CDR3 sequence (DNA): TGCGCCAGCAGCTCCGAAGGAGGCGGGGAGACCCAGTACTTC.

This chain joins TRBV14 and TRBJ1-2; no clear D. V was cut by 2 bases and J by 2 bases, with 6 bases left in between. The CDR3 extends over 13 amino acids. Germline-derived CDR1 and CDR2 are SGHDN and FVKESK. In DNA form, the CDR3 reads TGTGCCAGCAGCCAATTCGGGAACTATGGCTACACCTTC. Translation: CASSQFGNYGYTF.

The chain uses TRBV27 and TRBJ1-5, with 7 nucleotides matching TRBD1. The V gene's germline CDR1 is MNHEY and CDR2 SMNVEV (reference sequence). V was clipped by 6 bases and J by 2 bases; unmatched bases: 4. The CDR3 extends over 14 amino acids. The CDR3 sequence is CASRAGTGNQPQHF. The CDR3 nucleotides read TGTGCCAGCAGGGCCGGGACAGGCAATCAGCCCCAGCATTTT.

The chain carries TRBV6-1 and TRBJ1-1; 10 bases match TRBD1. Germline V gene lookup returns CDR1 MNHNS and CDR2 SASEGT. The CDR3 is 14 residues long. The V segment lost 6 bases and the J segment 4 bases; nucleotides outside the gene matches: 5. The CDR3 here is CASSRDRGPTEAFF. The CDR3 region has the DNA TGTGCCAGCAGCCGCGACAGGGGGCCCACTGAAGCTTTCTTT.

The chain uses TRBV5-4 and TRBJ2-7; possibly TRBD1 or TRBD2 for D (6 bases each). Per the germline V gene, CDR1 is SGHNT and CDR2 is YYREEE (reference sequence). The CDR3 runs to 13 residues. V lost 3 bases and J lost 9, with 16 bases in between. In nucleotides, the CDR3 is TGTGCCAGCAGCTGGGGGGCTGGGAGCGGGCAGTACTTC. The encoded protein is CASSWGAGSGQYF.

The rearrangement links TRBV15 to TRBJ2-5; 7 nucleotides agree with TRBD1. CDR1 and CDR2 (germline): LNHNV, YYDKDF (reference sequence). The V segment lost 1 base and the J segment 1 base; nucleotides outside the gene matches: 12. The CDR3 contains 18 residues. The CDR3 sequence: CATSRATLIGTAQETQYF. The DNA for the CDR3 is TGTGCCACCAGCAGAGCCACATTGATCGGGACAGCCCAAGAGACCCAGTACTTC.

This chain links TRBV6-5 with TRBJ1-1; D is unclear. Trimming removed 0 bases from V and 0 bases from J, with 8 bases in between. This CDR3 has 15 amino acids. The germline V gene has CDR1 MNHEY and CDR2 SVGAGI. This CDR3 reads CASSYSRSVNTEAFF. Written as DNA, the CDR3 is TGTGCCAGCAGTTACTCGAGGTCGGTGAACACTGAAGCTTTCTTT.

The chain links TRBV5-8 to TRBJ2-6; 12 positions agree with TRBD2. With V trimmed by 3 bases and J by 3 bases, 7 bases remained unmatched. The CDR3 extends over 18 amino acids. Germline-derived CDR1 and CDR2 are SGHTS and YDEGEE. CDR3 loop: CASSWERTSGIGANVLTF. Written as DNA, the CDR3 is TGTGCCAGCAGCTGGGAAAGGACTAGCGGGATTGGGGCCAACGTCCTGACTTTC.

This chain connects TRBV28 to TRBJ1-5; D not certain. The CDR3 is made up of 18 amino acids. Germline CDR1 and CDR2: MDHEN and SYDVKM. Between the trimmed V and J ends, which lost 3 bases and 10 bases, there was a span of 28 bases. DNA for the CDR3: TGTGCCAGCAGTTTGGTGCGCAAACAGACGCCCTTTATTTATCCCCAGCATTTT. Translated: CASSLVRKQTPFIYPQHF.

In this sample, this clone turned up once. The chain recombines TRBV7-6 with TRBJ2-2; 14 bases map to TRBD2. There are 17 residues in the CDR3. V trimming: 5 bases; J trimming: 4 bases; junction bases outside the gene matches: 6. Germline values: CDR1 SGHVS, CDR2 FNYEAQ. The CDR3 DNA sequence: TGTGCCAGCAGCCCGGGACTAGCGGGAGTTGGCACCGGGGAGCTGTTTTTT. Protein product: CASSPGLAGVGTGELFF.

This clone was seen just once. The chain joins TRBV29-1 to TRBJ1-1; D ambiguous. The CDR3 loop spans 16 amino acids. Trimming stripped 2 bases from V and 1 base from J, with 17 bases between. CDR1 is SQVTM, CDR2 ANQGSEA, per germline. The CDR3 loop is CSVEKDPGGGNTEAFF. CDR3 coding DNA: TGCAGCGTTGAAAAAGACCCCGGAGGAGGGAACACTGAAGCTTTCTTT.

The table lists this clone with a count of one. This sequence joins TRBV19 and TRBJ2-4, with D unresolved. V lost 3 bases and J 0 bases, leaving 6 bases between the germline ends. The CDR3 spans 14 residues. CDR1 and CDR2 (germline): LNHDA, SQIVND (reference sequence). CDR3: CASSMMGAKNIQYF. The CDR3 DNA follows: TGTGCCAGTAGTATGATGGGAGCCAAAAACATTCAGTACTTC.

The table lists this clone with a count of one. V usage is TRBV25-1 and J usage is TRBJ2-1; D call uncertain. Trimming stripped 3 bases from V and 6 bases from J, with 18 bases between. Per germline, CDR1 MGHDK and CDR2 SYGVNS. The CDR3 has 16 amino acids. The CDR3 reads CASSDAPTSKGNEQFF. The CDR3 DNA reads as TGTGCCAGCAGTGACGCGCCGACCTCAAAGGGCAATGAGCAGTTCTTC.

CDR3 in DNA: TGTGCCAGCAGTACTCTGGGACGGACGGGAGACACTGAAGCTTTCTTT. It translates to CASSTLGRTGDTEAFF. The chain carries TRBV27 and TRBJ1-1, with D possibly being TRBD1 (5 bases). Trimming cost V 5 bases and J 3 bases, with 19 bases left between them. The CDR3 loop spans 16 amino acids. Germline values: CDR1 MNHEY, CDR2 SMNVEV (reference sequence).

This chain uses TRBV23-1 with TRBJ2-3; 8 bases map to TRBD1. TRBV23-1 is an ORF for which the function is uncertain. The CDR3 has 16 amino acids. V was clipped by 8 bases and J by 1 base; unmatched bases: 11. CDR3 sequence: CASVRGADRGTDTQYF. The CDR3 DNA reads as TGCGCCAGCGTCCGTGGAGCGGACAGGGGCACAGATACGCAGTATTTT.

The rearrangement joins TRBV25-1 to TRBJ2-7, with TRBD2 matching over 9 bases. Germline V gene sequence: CDR1 MGHDK, CDR2 SYGVNS. Losses at the gene ends were 7 bases for V and 2 bases for J; bases not matched to a gene: 12. The CDR3 loop spans 16 amino acids. CDR3 DNA: TGTGCCAGCACCTCCTTCTCTGGCGGGAGGGCCTACGAGCAGTACTTC. Protein sequence: CASTSFSGGRAYEQYF.

The rearrangement uses TRBV28 and TRBJ2-5; D ambiguous. The germline V gene has CDR1 MDHEN and CDR2 SYDVKM. The CDR3 is 17 amino acids. Trimming shortened V by 5 bases and J by 2 bases, and 21 bases separated the two germline ends. CDR3 residues: CASSRPPFALSQETQYF. The CDR3 region has the DNA TGTGCCAGCAGTCGACCGCCCTTCGCGCTAAGTCAAGAGACCCAGTACTTC.

The chain joins TRBV2 to TRBJ1-3; D not resolved. Trimming pared 6 bases from V and 6 bases from J, leaving 18 bases between. The CDR3 sequence is 15 residues long. Per the germline V gene, CDR1 is SNHLY and CDR2 is FYNNEI. CDR3 sequence (DNA): TGTGCCAGCAGCATAAACGAAAGCCCTTTAAACACCATATATTTT. It specifies CASSINESPLNTIYF.

The chain links TRBV19 to TRBJ1-1; TRBD1 is a possible D gene (6 bases). The CDR3 spans 14 residues. CDR1 is LNHDA and CDR2 is SQIVND in the germline V gene (reference sequence). V gave up 5 bases and J gave up 7 bases, with 17 bases separating them. The CDR3 reads CASSPRQVLSEAFF. CDR3 coding DNA: TGTGCCAGTAGTCCACGACAGGTACTAAGTGAAGCTTTCTTT.

The chain couples TRBV13 to TRBJ1-2; D gene uncertain. Trimming stripped 2 bases from V and 1 base from J, with 11 bases between. Looked up from germline, CDR1 is PRHDT and CDR2 is FYEKMQ (reference sequence). The CDR3 runs to 15 residues. This chain's CDR3 is CASSLQFWVNYGYTF. The CDR3 DNA follows: TGTGCCAGCAGCTTACAATTTTGGGTTAACTATGGCTACACCTTC.

V and J are TRBV6-5 and TRBJ2-5; tentative D call: TRBD1 (6 bases). Trimming removed 6 bases at V and 3 bases at J, with 17 bases between. The CDR3 totals 15 residues. Germline CDR1 reads MNHEY; CDR2 reads SVGAGI. CDR3 bases: TGTGCCAGCAGCAGTCCAGGGGCCTCAAAAGAGACCCAGTACTTC. It is translated as CASSSPGASKETQYF.

The chain joins TRBV7-2 to TRBJ1-6; D is undetermined. The CDR3 totals 12 residues. Per germline, CDR1 SGHTA and CDR2 FQGNSA. Trimming pared 5 bases from V and 5 bases from J, leaving 4 bases between. Written as DNA, the CDR3 is TGTGCCAGCAGCGTGAATAATTCACCCCTCCACTTT. Encoded protein: CASSVNNSPLHF.

V and J are TRBV6-5 and TRBJ1-5; possibly TRBD1 for D (6 bases). The CDR3 covers 15 residues. Trimming removed 7 bases at V and 0 bases at J, with 13 bases between. The germline gives CDR1 MNHEY, CDR2 SVGAGI. The CDR3: CASKRGSYSNQPQHF. DNA of the CDR3: TGTGCCAGCAAAAGGGGGTCTTATAGCAATCAGCCCCAGCATTTT.

This clone was found once. The chain joins TRBV2 to TRBJ1-6, with unresolved D. The CDR3 runs to 15 residues. V lost 6 bases, J lost 5 bases, and 14 bases lay in between. Germline V gene data show CDR1 as SNHLY and CDR2 as FYNNEI. The CDR3 bases are TGTGCCAGCAGCCTAGTGCTAGCCGATAATTCACCCCTCCACTTT. Protein product: CASSLVLADNSPLHF.